This TCR beta chain was sequenced in a study of blood T cell repertoires in COVID-19. Study at large: Samples of COVID-19 (acute and convalescent) were obtained from the United States, Italy and Spain.

The CDR3 has 13 residues. Per the germline V gene, CDR1 is GTSNPN and CDR2 is SVGIG (reference sequence). Trimming shortened V by 4 bases and J by 3 bases, and 12 bases separated the two germline ends. Those enrolled, adults aged roughly 18 to 90 years, came from some 25 US areas. How the authors handled the data: Researchers report that nucleated cell counts were estimated from reference gene primer amplification. Libraries were prepared by immunoSEQ multiplex PCR; TCRdb keeps only in-frame clonotypes and omits some of them. V, J and clone size are those of that table, while D and trimming were read from the DNA. The sample comprises roughly 200,000 clones, 87% of which are singletons, and about a tenth rests with the top ten.

This receptor was obtained from a man in his late teens or twenties with acute COVID-19. The chain uses TRBV30 and TRBJ1-2; D is unclear. Sequencing was carried out using PBMCs or T cells enriched from blood (not recorded which). The CDR3 reads CAWNGVFDYGYTF. Written as DNA, the CDR3 is TGTGCCTGGAACGGGGTTTTTGACTATGGCTACACCTTC.